This paragraph covers one T cell receptor (beta chain) sequence. The source of the sample is a study of blood T cell repertoires in COVID-19. TCRdb's copy holds only in-frame clones and misses some; the assay was immunoSEQ multiplex PCR. This sample has about 150,000 clones, with 65% to 90% found just once. Trimming took 0 bases from V and 11 from J; bases not matched to a gene: 4. Looked up from germline, CDR1 is SGHRS and CDR2 is YFSETQ. The CDR3 runs 13 residues. The rearrangement links TRBV5-1 to TRBJ1-1; 10 positions match TRBD1. The sequence came from a woman aged 50 to 65 in a cohort sampled during active or convalescent COVID-19. The sequencing input was peripheral blood. DNA of the CDR3: TGCGCCAGCAGCTTGGGACAGGGGGCGGTGGCTTTCTTT. Its translation: CASSLGQGAVAFF.